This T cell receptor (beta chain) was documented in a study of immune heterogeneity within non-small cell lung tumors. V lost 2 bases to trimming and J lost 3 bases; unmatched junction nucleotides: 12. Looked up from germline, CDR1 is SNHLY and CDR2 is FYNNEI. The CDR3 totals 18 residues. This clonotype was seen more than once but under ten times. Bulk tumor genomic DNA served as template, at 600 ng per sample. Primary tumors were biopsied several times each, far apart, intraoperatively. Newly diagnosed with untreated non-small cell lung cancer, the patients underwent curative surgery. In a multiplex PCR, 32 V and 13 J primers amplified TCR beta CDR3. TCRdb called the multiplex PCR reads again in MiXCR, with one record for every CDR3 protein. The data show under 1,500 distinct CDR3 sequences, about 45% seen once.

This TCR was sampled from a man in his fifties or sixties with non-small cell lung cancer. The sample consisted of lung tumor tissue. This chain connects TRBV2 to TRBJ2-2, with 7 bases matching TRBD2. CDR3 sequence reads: CASSELGGDFLYTGELFF. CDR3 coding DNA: TGTGCCAGCAGTGAATTGGGGGGGGACTTTTTATACACCGGGGAGCTGTTTTTT.